A selection of T cell receptor beta chains follows, all from one sample in a study of shared clonotypes between healthy human individuals. Profiled with immunoSEQ multiplex PCR; TCRdb holds only in-frame clones, not every one. Found here are millions of clones, around 96% of them singletons; the top ten hold roughly 1%. Sequenced material: naive CD8+ T cells sorted from blood. All receptors derive from a man aged 18 to 29 in good health. Each CDR3 is given with its conserved first and last residue. D genes are given only for firm matches. Expanded clones get a size class; other rows say once, few or many, or leave the size out.

clone_size	j_call	v_call	d_call	cdr3_length	cdr3_nt	cdr3_aa
NA	TRBJ2-5	TRBV13	NA	14	TGTGCCAGCAGCTTAGGATCCGATTTCGGGACCCAGTACTTC	CASSLGSDFGTQYF
NA	TRBJ2-7	TRBV7-2	NA	13	TGTGCCAGCAGCCAGGACCTCTTAAGGCTTCAGTACTTC	CASSQDLLRLQYF
NA	TRBJ2-3	TRBV7-9	TRBD1	16	TGTGCCAGCAGCTTTGGGACAGATGTTAGCACAGATACGCAGTATTTT	CASSFGTDVSTDTQYF
NA	TRBJ2-1	TRBV11-2	TRBD2	17	TGTGCCAGCAGCTCCGGGGGGCCTAGCGGGGCCTACAATGAGCAGTTCTTC	CASSSGGPSGAYNEQFF
NA	TRBJ1-2	TRBV6-6	TRBD1	12	TGTGCCAGCAGCCGACAGGGTGAAGGCTACACCTTC	CASSRQGEGYTF
NA	TRBJ2-7	TRBV19	NA	15	TGTGCCAGTAGTCCCCGATGGCAGGGGGGCTACGAGCAGTACTTC	CASSPRWQGGYEQYF
NA	TRBJ1-1	TRBV27	NA	14	TGTGCCAGCCGCCAGGGAGGGGTGAACACTGAAGCTTTCTTT	CASRQGGVNTEAFF
NA	TRBJ1-6	TRBV6-5	NA	14	TGTGCCAGCAGTTTGGAGGGTACGTCCTCACCCCTCCACTTT	CASSLEGTSSPLHF
NA	TRBJ1-5	TRBV19	NA	12	TGTGCCAGTAGTATAGGGGCTCAGCCCCAGCATTTT	CASSIGAQPQHF
NA	TRBJ2-5	TRBV4-1	NA	11	TGCGCCAGCTACAACGAGGGCACCCAGTACTTC	CASYNEGTQYF
NA	TRBJ2-1	TRBV11-2	NA	15	TGTGCCAGCAGCCCGAGGGACGGGGGCCCCGATGAGCAGTTCTTC	CASSPRDGGPDEQFF
NA	TRBJ2-7	TRBV4-1	TRBD2	18	TGCGCCAGCAGCCAAGAAGGGACTAGCGGCTTCAGCTCCTACGAGCAGTACTTC	CASSQEGTSGFSSYEQYF
few	TRBJ1-3	TRBV2	NA	12	TGTGCCAGGAGAGGTTCTGGAAACACCATATATTTT	CARRGSGNTIYF
NA	TRBJ2-7	TRBV27	TRBD2	16	TGTGCCAGCAGTTTATCTCCTCAGCGGGAGGGGGACGAGCAGTACTTC	CASSLSPQREGDEQYF
NA	TRBJ2-7	TRBV20-1	TRBD2	11	TGCAGTGCCCTTGTAGCGGGAGGGCAGTACTTC	CSALVAGGQYF
NA	TRBJ1-2	TRBV5-1	TRBD1	16	TGCGCCAGCAGCTTGGTACCGGGACAGGGAGGCAATGGCTACACCTTC	CASSLVPGQGGNGYTF
NA	TRBJ1-5	TRBV12-2	NA	17	TGTGCAAGTCGCTCCTACCCCGGGACAGCGAGCAATCAGCCCCAGCATTTT	CASRSYPGTASNQPQHF
NA	TRBJ2-3	TRBV7-8	TRBD1	16	TGTGCCAGCAGCCCACCTACAGGGGTTTTTAGAGATACGCAGTATTTT	CASSPPTGVFRDTQYF
few	TRBJ1-6	TRBV15	NA	13	TGTGCCACCACAGACAGCAATAATTCACCCCTCCACTTT	CATTDSNNSPLHF
NA	TRBJ2-5	TRBV30	NA	13	TGTGCCTGGAGTGTACTCTCCGGAGAGACCCAGTACTTC	CAWSVLSGETQYF
NA	TRBJ2-5	TRBV10-3	NA	13	TGTGCCGTCTCCCGGGACAACCAAGAGACCCAGTACTTC	CAVSRDNQETQYF
NA	TRBJ2-7	TRBV4-1	NA	13	TGCGCCAGCAGCCAAGATCCGCGGTACGAGCAGTACTTC	CASSQDPRYEQYF
NA	TRBJ1-5	TRBV10-3	TRBD1	14	TGTGCCATCAGCCACGGGACAGACAATCAGCCCCAGCATTTT	CAISHGTDNQPQHF
NA	TRBJ1-3	TRBV7-2	TRBD1	15	TGTGCCAGCAGCTATTCGACAGGGGCTGGAAACACCATATATTTT	CASSYSTGAGNTIYF
NA	TRBJ2-3	TRBV27	TRBD2	15	TGTGCCAGCAGTCCTTTTAGCGGGGGGGCAGATACGCAGTATTTT	CASSPFSGGADTQYF
NA	TRBJ2-7	TRBV4-3	TRBD1	15	TGCGCCAGCAGCCAAGACCGACAGGGAATGTACGAGCAGTACTTC	CASSQDRQGMYEQYF
once	TRBJ2-3	TRBV10-2	TRBD2	15	TGCGCCAGCAGTGAGGTAGCGGGAAGCACAGATACGCAGTATTTT	CASSEVAGSTDTQYF
once	TRBJ1-2	TRBV6-5	NA	14	TGTGCCAGCAGTCCCTTCCCGGGGGGCTATGGCTACACCTTC	CASSPFPGGYGYTF
once	TRBJ1-2	TRBV25-1	NA	14	TGTGCCAGCAGTGCATCTGAGGGGCTCTATGGCTACACCTTC	CASSASEGLYGYTF
NA	TRBJ2-3	TRBV7-9	NA	15	TGTGCCAGCAGCTTAGACAGGGACCCCACAGATACGCAGTATTTT	CASSLDRDPTDTQYF
NA	TRBJ1-5	TRBV11-2	NA	14	TGTGCCAGCAGCCCCCTCCCCGGCAATCAGCCCCAGCATTTT	CASSPLPGNQPQHF
NA	TRBJ2-7	TRBV23-1	NA	13	TGCGCCAGCAGTCCTAAATCTCGCTACGAGCAGTACTTC	CASSPKSRYEQYF
NA	TRBJ2-7	TRBV27	TRBD2	14	TGTGCCAGCAGTCTAGCGGGGGCCGGGAACGAGCAGTACTTC	CASSLAGAGNEQYF
NA	TRBJ2-7	TRBV6-5	TRBD1	14	TGTGCCAGCAGCCCCGGACAGGGGGGCTCCGAGCAGTACTTC	CASSPGQGGSEQYF
many	TRBJ1-1	TRBV27	NA	13	TGTGCCAGCAGCCTGACGAGGAACACTGAAGCTTTCTTT	CASSLTRNTEAFF
NA	TRBJ2-3	TRBV11-2	TRBD1	14	TGTGCCAGCAGCTTACTAGGGGGCAGAGATACGCAGTATTTT	CASSLLGGRDTQYF
NA	TRBJ2-7	TRBV4-1	NA	15	TGCGCCAGCAGCCAAGACCGTGGACAGAGCTACGAGCAGTACTTC	CASSQDRGQSYEQYF
NA	TRBJ1-1	TRBV30	NA	11	TGTGCCTGGAGTACGGGAGCTGAAGCTTTCTTT	CAWSTGAEAFF
NA	TRBJ2-2	TRBV2	NA	12	TGTGCCAGCTCCGACTTACGACGGGAGCTGTTTTTT	CASSDLRRELFF
NA	TRBJ2-7	TRBV5-4	TRBD1	14	TGTGCCAGCAGCTTGGGGACAGGTCCCTACGAGCAGTACTTC	CASSLGTGPYEQYF
NA	TRBJ1-1	TRBV7-2	TRBD1	13	TGTGCCAGCAGCTCTAATCCAGGGGGTGAAGCTTTCTTT	CASSSNPGGEAFF